The TCR beta chain under discussion was sequenced for a study of cytotoxic CD8 clonotypes in ibrutinib-treated CLL. Per the germline V gene, CDR1 is SGHAT and CDR2 is FQDESV (reference sequence). The germline V and J ends were trimmed by 1 base and 0 bases, with 6 bases remaining between them. The CDR3 is 14 amino acids. As for this clone: What it recognizes is unknown.

Clones were sequenced by immunoSEQ multiplex PCR, and TCRdb holds only the in-frame ones, with some missing. The table shows roughly 150,000 clones, with over 75% occurring only once. Study outcomes and limitations: Sampling time points were not equivalent between sustained-remission and progressing patients.

The sequences come from PBMCs, collected at disease progression, from a patient treated with ibrutinib. This clonotype was obtained from a human donor with chronic lymphocytic leukemia. This chain links TRBV11-1 with TRBJ1-1; TRBD1 might be the D (5 bases). For the CDR3, the DNA is TGTGCCAGCAGCTTAGGACAGCTGAACACTGAAGCTTTCTTT. Its protein is CASSLGQLNTEAFF.